This T cell receptor (beta chain) was retrieved from a study of monozygotic twins with inflammatory bowel disease. The CDR3 is made up of 13 amino acids. Germline V lookup: CDR1 SGHRS, CDR2 YFSETQ. TCRdb re-called the 5' RACE reads and gives one entry per CDR3 protein, without DNA. The sample table includes approximately 400,000 distinct CDR3 sequences. The chain is built from TRBV5-1 and TRBJ2-7; TCRdb outputs TRBD2, but without DNA this stays unchecked. Sequencing input: blood. The clonotype originates from a human donor with ulcerative colitis or Crohn's disease, or a healthy co-twin of an affected twin (not recorded which). The CDR3 here is CASSLVGLSMQYF.